This T cell receptor (beta chain) was documented in a study of blood T cell repertoires in COVID-19. The overall study: The origin of the acute and convalescent COVID-19 samples was the United States, Italy and Spain. T cells, B-cell-depleted T cells, or PBMCs supplied cDNA or gDNA.

Measured with immunoSEQ multiplex PCR; TCRdb has only the in-frame clones, and not every one. The sample holds around 86,000 clones, about 80% seen once. Sequenced material: peripheral blood. This receptor was taken from a human donor in a cohort sampled during active COVID-19.

The CDR3 sequence is CASSQFAQVVNEQFF. The CDR3 nucleotides are TGTGCCAGCAGCCAATTTGCACAAGTCGTCAATGAGCAGTTCTTC. The rearrangement joins TRBV3-1 (or the pseudogene TRBV3-2) to TRBJ2-1; D is unresolved. Germline V lookup: CDR1 LGHDT, CDR2 YNNKEL (reference sequence). Trimming pared 2 bases from V and 6 bases from J, leaving 14 bases between. This CDR3 has 15 amino acids.